This is a list of T cell receptor beta chains from one sample in a study of blood T cell repertoires in COVID-19. The assay was immunoSEQ multiplex PCR, and TCRdb's table has in-frame clones only and misses some. The top ten hold about a tenth of the sample, which has more than 350,000 clones, 85% to 90% seen once. Sequencing input: PBMCs or T cells enriched from blood (not recorded which). The receptors come from a woman between 45 and 60 years old who had recovered from COVID-19. Each CDR3 is given with its conserved first and last residue. A D gene is named only where the DNA matches it firmly. Clone sizes are given selectively: once, few, many, or a class where the clone is expanded.

d_call | clone_size | j_call | v_call | cdr3_nt | cdr3_aa
TRBD2 | - | TRBJ2-3 | TRBV5-1 | TGCGCCAGCAGCGCGGGGACTAGCGGGGGGGTCAACACAGATACGCAGTATTTT | CASSAGTSGGVNTDTQYF
- | few | TRBJ2-2 | TRBV7-9 | TGTGCCAGCAGCTTAGAGGGGACCGGGGAGCTGTTTTTT | CASSLEGTGELFF
- | - | TRBJ1-1 | TRBV28 | TGTGCCAGCAGAACCACAGGGTATGGGATGAACACTGAAGCTTTCTTT | CASRTTGYGMNTEAFF
TRBD1 | - | TRBJ2-1 | TRBV3-1/TRBV3-2 | TGTGCCAGCAGCCAACCTCCGGGACAGGGGTACAATGAGCAGTTCTTC | CASSQPPGQGYNEQFF
- | - | TRBJ2-2 | TRBV6-5 | TGTGCCAGCAGTTACAGGCGGGGGCGTGGCACCGGGGAGCTGTTTTTT | CASSYRRGRGTGELFF
- | once | TRBJ2-1 | TRBV14 | TGTGCCAGCAGCCAAGAGCCTTGGGGGCAGGCATTAAACAATGAGCAGTTCTTC | CASSQEPWGQALNNEQFF
TRBD1 | - | TRBJ2-5 | TRBV30 | TGTGCCTGGACCATAGGACAGGGGTCGGGCGCGGTCCAGTACTTC | CAWTIGQGSGAVQYF
- | - | TRBJ2-1 | TRBV3-1/TRBV3-2 | TGTGCCAGCAGCAACCGGGGGGCCCAAAGGGATGAGCAGTTCTTC | CASSNRGAQRDEQFF
- | - | TRBJ1-1 | TRBV7-9 | TGTGCCAGCAGCTTCGGCGGCGATGAAGCTTTCTTT | CASSFGGDEAFF
- | - | TRBJ1-3 | TRBV19 | TGTGCCAGTAGTCCTCAGACAAGAACCTCTGGAAACACCATATATTTT | CASSPQTRTSGNTIYF
TRBD1 | - | TRBJ1-1 | TRBV6-1 | TGTGCCAGCAGTGAAGTAGACAGGGGTTACACTGAAGCTTTCTTT | CASSEVDRGYTEAFF
TRBD2 | once | TRBJ2-5 | TRBV6-1 | TGTGCCAGCAGTGTAACTTGGAGACTAGCGGTGGGAGCGTCCCAGTACTTC | CASSVTWRLAVGASQYF
- | - | TRBJ1-4 | TRBV9 | TGTGCCAGCAGCGTAGGTTTGGTAGGGGCAACTAATGAAAAACTGTTTTTT | CASSVGLVGATNEKLFF
TRBD1 | - | TRBJ2-6 | TRBV5-5 | TGTGCCAGCAGGGTGGGACAGGGGGCTGGGGCCAACGTCCTGACTTTC | CASRVGQGAGANVLTF